This is a list of T cell receptor beta chains from one sample in a study of identifying expanded T cells in peripheral blood. Profiling relied on immunoSEQ multiplex PCR, and the TCRdb table lists in-frame clones only, not all of them. This table has roughly 100,000 clones, about 88% appearing once. Input material: blood. The receptors were sampled from a person aged 18-70 years in good health. Each CDR3 is given with its conserved first and last residue. The D gene is left open where the match is weak. Only part of the rows carry a size: once, few, many, or a class if the clone is expanded.

D gene | J gene | CDR3 length | clone size | V gene | CDR3 protein | CDR3 DNA
TRBD2 | TRBJ2-3 | 15 | - | TRBV6-4 | CASSDSGSPTDTQYF | TGTGCCAGCAGTGATAGCGGGAGCCCCACAGATACGCAGTATTTT
TRBD1 | TRBJ2-1 | 14 | - | TRBV30 | CAWSVWTGHNEQFF | TGTGCCTGGAGTGTCTGGACAGGACACAATGAGCAGTTCTTC
- | TRBJ1-2 | 15 | many | TRBV30 | CAWSGQGLGSDGYTF | TGTGCCTGGAGTGGCCAGGGCCTAGGATCGGATGGCTACACCTTC
- | TRBJ2-5 | 14 | - | TRBV7-6 | CASSLSRFGETQYF | TGTGCCAGCAGCTTATCACGGTTTGGGGAGACCCAGTACTTC
- | TRBJ1-3 | 17 | - | TRBV21-1 | CASSKGGRAYIENTIYF | TGTGCCAGCAGCAAAGGCGGCAGGGCTTATATTGAAAACACCATATATTTT
- | TRBJ2-3 | 14 | - | TRBV7-2 | CASSPPGLGDTQYF | TGTGCCAGCAGCCCTCCAGGGTTGGGGGATACGCAGTATTTT
- | TRBJ2-3 | 12 | - | TRBV28 | CATSTTTDTQYF | TGTGCCACCTCCACCACGACAGATACGCAGTATTTT
- | TRBJ2-5 | 16 | - | TRBV9 | CASSVDPGARMETQYF | TGTGCCAGCAGCGTAGATCCGGGGGCGCGTATGGAGACCCAGTACTTC
- | TRBJ2-1 | 16 | - | TRBV9 | CASSASDVPGYNEQFF | TGTGCCAGCAGCGCTTCGGACGTCCCTGGGTACAATGAGCAGTTCTTC
- | TRBJ2-7 | 14 | - | TRBV7-8 | CASSRGTDSYEQYF | TGTGCCAGCAGCCGGGGGACAGATTCTTACGAGCAGTACTTC
- | TRBJ2-1 | 12 | - | TRBV5-8 | CASRTGYNEQFF | TGTGCCAGCAGAACAGGTTACAATGAGCAGTTCTTC
- | TRBJ2-7 | 14 | - | TRBV5-1 | CASSLVGNSYEQYF | TGCGCCAGCAGCTTGGTAGGCAACTCCTACGAGCAGTACTTC
TRBD1 | TRBJ1-2 | 13 | - | TRBV5-1 | CASSVTGGYGYTF | TGCGCCAGCAGCGTTACAGGGGGCTATGGCTACACCTTC
- | TRBJ2-6 | 14 | - | TRBV7-3 | CASSAQPGANVLTF | TGTGCCAGCAGCGCCCAGCCTGGGGCCAACGTCCTGACTTTC
- | TRBJ1-1 | 14 | - | TRBV18 | CASSPFAKNTEAFF | TGTGCCAGCTCACCATTTGCTAAGAACACTGAAGCTTTCTTT